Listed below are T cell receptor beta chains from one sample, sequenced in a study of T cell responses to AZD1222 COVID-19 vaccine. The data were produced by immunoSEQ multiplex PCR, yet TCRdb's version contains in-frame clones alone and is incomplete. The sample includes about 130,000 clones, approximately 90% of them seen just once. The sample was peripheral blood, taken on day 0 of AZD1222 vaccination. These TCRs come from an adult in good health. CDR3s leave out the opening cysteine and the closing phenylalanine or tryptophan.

cdr3_aa: ASSEAGLAGFNEQF; j_call: TRBJ2-1; cdr3_length: 14; v_call: TRBV2
cdr3_aa: ASSRDGNEQF; j_call: TRBJ2-1; cdr3_length: 10; v_call: TRBV4-2
cdr3_aa: ASSYWRNPNTEAF; j_call: TRBJ1-1; cdr3_length: 13; v_call: TRBV6-2/TRBV6-3
cdr3_aa: ASSHGTVATNEKLF; j_call: TRBJ1-4; cdr3_length: 14; v_call: TRBV4-3
cdr3_aa: ASSVVVGDPEAF; j_call: TRBJ1-1; cdr3_length: 12; v_call: TRBV6-4
cdr3_aa: ASSSGIVSYEQY; j_call: TRBJ2-7; cdr3_length: 12; v_call: TRBV9
cdr3_aa: ASRTALNTEAF; j_call: TRBJ1-1; cdr3_length: 11; v_call: TRBV28
cdr3_aa: SAYRRGGYT; j_call: TRBJ1-2; cdr3_length: 9; v_call: TRBV20-1
cdr3_aa: ASRNQNQPQH; j_call: TRBJ1-5; cdr3_length: 10; v_call: TRBV19
cdr3_aa: ASSGTVYNEQF; j_call: TRBJ2-1; cdr3_length: 11; v_call: TRBV2